The present entry profiles one T cell receptor beta chain with its context. As yet, its antigen is unknown. Whole-study results and caveats: Tumor memory CD4+ T cell TCR gene usage clustered with blood and lymph node memory CD4+ cells and lymph node naive CD4+ cells. Greatest tumor Treg TCR overlap was with tumor naive CD4+ cells.

Full-length variable regions came from constant-region reverse primers plus semi-nested Nested Universal Primer A PCR. TCRdb fed the 5' RACE reads into MiXCR, producing one record per CDR3 protein. Of some 62,000 distinct CDR3 sequences listed, around a fifth were seen once; the top ten hold 2.5% to 3.5%. Germline V gene data show CDR1 as SGHTA and CDR2 as FQGNSA. The CDR3 runs to 13 residues. V lost 6 bases to trimming and J lost 1 base, with 9 bases between them. The specimen sequenced was memory CD4+ T cells sorted from a lymph node. Subset reported: memory CD4+ T cells, CD4+CD45RO+CD25-. The source of this sequence is a female donor with breast cancer. The chain combines TRBV7-2 with TRBJ1-1; TRBD1 is a possible D gene (5 bases). The CDR3 region has the DNA TGTGCCAGCAGACCGGGGGGGAACACTGAAGCTTTCTTT. Translated, it gives CASRPGGNTEAFF.